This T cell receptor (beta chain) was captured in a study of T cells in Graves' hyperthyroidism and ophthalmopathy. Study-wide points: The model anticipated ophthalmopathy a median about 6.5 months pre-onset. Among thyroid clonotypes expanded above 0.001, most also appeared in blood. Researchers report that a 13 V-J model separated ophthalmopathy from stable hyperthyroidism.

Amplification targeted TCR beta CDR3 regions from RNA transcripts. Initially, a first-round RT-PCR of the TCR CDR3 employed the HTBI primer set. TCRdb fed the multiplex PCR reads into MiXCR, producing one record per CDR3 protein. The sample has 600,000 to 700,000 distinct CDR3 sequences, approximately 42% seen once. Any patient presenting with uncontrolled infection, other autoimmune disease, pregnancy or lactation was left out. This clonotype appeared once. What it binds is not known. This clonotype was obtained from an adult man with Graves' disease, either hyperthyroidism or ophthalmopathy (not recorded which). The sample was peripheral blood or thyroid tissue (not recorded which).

This chain's CDR3 is CAISEPSTGGMGGETQYF. CDR3 DNA sequence: TGTGCCATCAGTGAGCCCTCGACAGGGGGCATGGGAGGAGAGACCCAGTACTTC. The chain carries TRBV10-3 and TRBJ2-5, with 10 positions matching TRBD1. J lost 4 bases, V lost 2 bases, and 13 bases had no gene match. The CDR3 length is 18 residues. Germline assignment: CDR1 ENHRY and CDR2 SYGVKD.